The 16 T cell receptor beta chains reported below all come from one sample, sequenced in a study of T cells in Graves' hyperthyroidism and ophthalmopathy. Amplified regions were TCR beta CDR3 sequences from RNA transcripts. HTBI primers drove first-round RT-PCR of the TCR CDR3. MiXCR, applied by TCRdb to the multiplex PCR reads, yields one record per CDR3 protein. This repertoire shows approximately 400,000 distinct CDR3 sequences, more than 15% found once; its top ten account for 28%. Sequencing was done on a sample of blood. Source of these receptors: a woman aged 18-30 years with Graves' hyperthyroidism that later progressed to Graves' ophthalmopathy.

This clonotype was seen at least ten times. CDR3 nucleotide sequence: TGCAGTGCTAGAACTGGGTCGGCAGATACGCAGTATTTT. Its translation: CSARTGSADTQYF. The chain combines TRBV20-1 with TRBJ2-3; D not certain. The CDR3 has 13 amino acids. Germline V gene lookup returns CDR1 DFQATT and CDR2 SNEGSKA (reference sequence). V was cut by 2 bases and J by 4 bases, with 10 bases left in between.

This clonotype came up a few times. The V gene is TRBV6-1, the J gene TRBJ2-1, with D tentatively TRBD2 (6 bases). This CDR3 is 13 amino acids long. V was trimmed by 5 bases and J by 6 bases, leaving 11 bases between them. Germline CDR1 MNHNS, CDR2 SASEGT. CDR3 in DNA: TGTGCCAGCAGTAAGGGGACTTTCAATGAGCAGTTCTTC. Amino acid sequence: CASSKGTFNEQFF.

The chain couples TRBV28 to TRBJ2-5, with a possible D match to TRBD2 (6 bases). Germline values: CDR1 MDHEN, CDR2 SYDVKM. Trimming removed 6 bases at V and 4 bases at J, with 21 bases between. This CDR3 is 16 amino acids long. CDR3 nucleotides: TGTGCCAGCAGCACCATCGGGGGTTGGGTGGGAGAGACCCAGTACTTC. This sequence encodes CASSTIGGWVGETQYF.

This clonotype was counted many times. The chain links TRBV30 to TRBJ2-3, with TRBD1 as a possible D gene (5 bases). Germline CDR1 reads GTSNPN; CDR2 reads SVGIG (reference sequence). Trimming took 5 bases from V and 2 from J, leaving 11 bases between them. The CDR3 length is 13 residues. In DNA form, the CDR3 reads TGTGCCTGGTCGTGGACACCCACAGATACGCAGTATTTT. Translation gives CAWSWTPTDTQYF.

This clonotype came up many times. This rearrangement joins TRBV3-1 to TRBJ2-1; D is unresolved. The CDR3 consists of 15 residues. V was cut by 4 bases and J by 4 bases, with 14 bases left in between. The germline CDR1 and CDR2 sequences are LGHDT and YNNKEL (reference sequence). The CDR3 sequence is CASSPRSTQYNEQFF. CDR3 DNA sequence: TGTGCCAGCAGCCCTCGATCTACCCAGTACAATGAGCAGTTCTTC.

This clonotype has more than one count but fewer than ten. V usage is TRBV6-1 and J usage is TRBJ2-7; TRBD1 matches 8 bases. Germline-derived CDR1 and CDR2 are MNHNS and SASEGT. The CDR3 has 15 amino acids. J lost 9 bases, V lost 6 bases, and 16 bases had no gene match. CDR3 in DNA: TGTGCCAGCAGCTTCGTCGGGCAGGGGGCTGAAGGGCAGTACTTC. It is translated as CASSFVGQGAEGQYF.

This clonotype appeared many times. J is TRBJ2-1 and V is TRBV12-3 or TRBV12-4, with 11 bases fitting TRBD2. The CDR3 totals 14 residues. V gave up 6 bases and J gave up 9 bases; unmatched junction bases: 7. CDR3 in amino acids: CASRNSGRGTEQFF. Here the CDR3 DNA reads TGTGCCAGCAGAAATAGCGGGAGGGGCACTGAGCAGTTCTTC.

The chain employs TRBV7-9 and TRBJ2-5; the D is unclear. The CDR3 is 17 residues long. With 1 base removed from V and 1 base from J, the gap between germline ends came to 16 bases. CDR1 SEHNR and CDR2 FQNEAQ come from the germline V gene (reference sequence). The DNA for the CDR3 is TGTGCCAGCAGCTTAGAGGGTTTGTGGTATCTCCAAGAGACCCAGTACTTC. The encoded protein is CASSLEGLWYLQETQYF. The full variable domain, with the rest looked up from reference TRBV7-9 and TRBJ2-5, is DTGVSQNPRHKITKRGQNVTFRCDPISEHNRLYWYRQTLGQGPEFLTYFQNEAQLEKSRLLSDRFSAERPKGSFSTLEIQRTEQGDSAMYLCASSLEGLWYLQETQYFGPGTRLLVL.

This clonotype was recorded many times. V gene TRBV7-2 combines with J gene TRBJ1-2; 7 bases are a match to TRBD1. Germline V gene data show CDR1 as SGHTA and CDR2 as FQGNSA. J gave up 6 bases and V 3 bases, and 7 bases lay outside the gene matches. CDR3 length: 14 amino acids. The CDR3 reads CASSFPTGVDGYTF. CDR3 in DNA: TGTGCCAGCAGCTTCCCCACAGGGGTTGATGGCTACACCTTC.

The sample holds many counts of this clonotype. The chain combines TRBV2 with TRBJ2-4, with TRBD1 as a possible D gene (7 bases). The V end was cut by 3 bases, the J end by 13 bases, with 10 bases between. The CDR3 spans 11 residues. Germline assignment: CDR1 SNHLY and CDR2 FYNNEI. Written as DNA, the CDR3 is TGTGCCAGCAGTGAGGAGGGGGCACAGTACTTC. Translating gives CASSEEGAQYF.

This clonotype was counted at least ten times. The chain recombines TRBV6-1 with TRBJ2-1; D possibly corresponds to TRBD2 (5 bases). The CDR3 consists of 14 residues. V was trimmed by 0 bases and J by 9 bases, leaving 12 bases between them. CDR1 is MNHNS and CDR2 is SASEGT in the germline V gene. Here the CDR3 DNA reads TGTGCCAGCAGTGAAGCTTCCCTGACTATTGAGCAGTTCTTC. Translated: CASSEASLTIEQFF.

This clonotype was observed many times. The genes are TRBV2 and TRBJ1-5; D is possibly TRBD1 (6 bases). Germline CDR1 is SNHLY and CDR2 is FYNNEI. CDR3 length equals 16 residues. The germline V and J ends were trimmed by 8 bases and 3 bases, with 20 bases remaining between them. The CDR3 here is CASGSFRGDINQPQHF. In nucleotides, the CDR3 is TGTGCCAGCGGGTCCTTCAGGGGCGATATCAATCAGCCCCAGCATTTT.

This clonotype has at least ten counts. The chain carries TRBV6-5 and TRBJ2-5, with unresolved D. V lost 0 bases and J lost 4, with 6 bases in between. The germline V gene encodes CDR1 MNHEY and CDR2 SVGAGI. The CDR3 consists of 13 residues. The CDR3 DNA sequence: TGTGCCAGCAGTTACTCGAATGTAGAGACCCAGTACTTC. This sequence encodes CASSYSNVETQYF.

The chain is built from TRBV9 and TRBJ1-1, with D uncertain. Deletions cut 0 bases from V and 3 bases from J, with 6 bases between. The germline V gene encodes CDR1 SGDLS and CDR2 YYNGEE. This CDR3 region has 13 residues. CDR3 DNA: TGTGCCAGCAGCGTAGAAAGGGACACTGAAGCTTTCTTT. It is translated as CASSVERDTEAFF.

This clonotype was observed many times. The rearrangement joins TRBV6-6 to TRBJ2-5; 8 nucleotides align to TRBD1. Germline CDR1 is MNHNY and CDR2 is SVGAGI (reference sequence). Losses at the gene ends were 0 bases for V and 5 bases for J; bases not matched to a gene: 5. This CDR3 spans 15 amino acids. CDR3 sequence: CASSYSQGAGETQYF. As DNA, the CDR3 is TGTGCCAGCAGTTACTCCCAGGGGGCCGGCGAGACCCAGTACTTC.

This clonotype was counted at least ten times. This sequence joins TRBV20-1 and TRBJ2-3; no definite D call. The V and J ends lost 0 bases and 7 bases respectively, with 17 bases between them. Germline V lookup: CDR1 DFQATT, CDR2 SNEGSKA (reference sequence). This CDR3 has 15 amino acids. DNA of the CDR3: TGCAGTGCTAGAGATGGTGCAGGACCCTCCCATACGCAGTATTTT. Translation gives CSARDGAGPSHTQYF.